This T cell receptor (beta chain) stems from a study of blood T cell repertoires in COVID-19. Study background: The samples span acute and convalescent COVID-19 from the United States, Italy and Spain.

CDR3 length: 14 amino acids. Germline V gives CDR1 MNHEY, CDR2 SVGAGI. After removal of 2 bases from V and 4 bases from J, the junction contained 2 bases not matched to a gene. In the source study's methods: For nucleated cells, counts were estimated from reference gene primer amplification. Clones were read by immunoSEQ multiplex PCR, and TCRdb kept only the in-frame ones, dropping some. Clone size and V and J calls were adopted from that table, with D and trimming inferred from the DNA. Among some 70,000 clones listed, around four fifths were seen once. This chain links TRBV6-5 with TRBJ2-7, with TRBD1 identical over 10 bases. This sequence was found in a man in his forties or fifties with active COVID-19. Material: peripheral blood. The CDR3 spells CASSYRDRGYEQYF. Written as DNA, the CDR3 is TGTGCCAGCAGTTACCGGGACAGGGGTTACGAGCAGTACTTC.